This T cell receptor beta chain was recorded in a study of regulatory T cells in long-lasting Graves disease. V was shortened by 0 bases and J by 8 bases, with 10 bases between the two germline ends. CDR1 is LGHDT, CDR2 YNNKEL, per germline (reference sequence). CDR3 length: 13 amino acids. Relying on iRepertoire HTBI primers and Arm-PCR of CDR3 regions, the team built TCR beta libraries. MiXCR was run by TCRdb on the multiplex PCR reads, yielding one entry per CDR3 protein. The table has some 460,000 distinct CDR3 sequences, about a sixth seen once; the top ten hold more than 10%. Time point here: newly diagnosed GD, antithyroid drugs for less than 3 months. RNA extracted from PBMCs served as the sequencing template. This same sample was also taken into another study, of T cells in Graves' hyperthyroidism and ophthalmopathy.

This TCR was sampled from a man in his forties with Graves disease. Source: peripheral blood mononuclear cells (PBMCs), taken at new diagnosis, from a patient treated with antithyroid drugs. J is TRBJ1-2 and V is TRBV3-1, with a weak D call TRBD1 (5 bases). Written as DNA, the CDR3 is TGTGCCAGCAGCCAAGATTGGGGGGACGGCTACACCTTC. Translation gives CASSQDWGDGYTF.